These 7 T cell receptor beta chains came from one sample sequenced in a study of blood T cells in healthy people across ages. A second about 7 to 11 cycle PCR used barcoded and J-beta primers. MiXCR, run by TCRdb on the 5' RACE reads, gives a single entry per CDR3 protein. The sample yields some 790,000 distinct CDR3 sequences, about 28% seen once. Sequencing used blood. The receptors derive from a woman over 75 in good health.

In regard to this clonotype: Being one base from a much bigger clone, this may be a read error. The V call is TRBV2, the J call TRBJ1-4; 11 bases are shared with TRBD1. The CDR3 consists of 14 residues. Germline CDR1 SNHLY, CDR2 FYNNEI. CDR3 sequence: CASRGQGDGEKRFF. CDR3 DNA: TGTGCCAGCAGGGGACAGGGGGACGGTGAAAAACGGTTTTTT.

In this sample, this clonotype turned up many times. The chain employs TRBV7-2 and TRBJ2-3; 14 bases map to TRBD2. This CDR3 has 16 amino acids. Germline V gene lookup returns CDR1 SGHTA and CDR2 FQGNSA. Trimming cost V 4 bases and J 4 bases; bases outside gene matches: 4. CDR3 coding DNA: TGTGCCAGCAGCTCCGGACTAGCGGGGGGCGCAGATACGCAGTATTTT. Amino acid sequence: CASSSGLAGGADTQYF.

The DNA of the CDR3 is TGTGCCAGCAGTCCGAACAGGGGTGGTAATTCACCCCTCCACTTT. This encodes CASSPNRGGNSPLHF. The V and J genes are TRBV6-2 or TRBV6-3 and TRBJ1-6, with 7 bases lining up with TRBD1. Germline V gene data show CDR1 as MNHEY and CDR2 as SVGEGT. V trimming: 5 bases; J trimming: 6 bases; junction bases outside the gene matches: 7. This CDR3 region has 15 residues.

This clonotype was seen ten or more times. As DNA, the CDR3 is TGCAGTGCTAGGGTGGTGGCCGGGACAATTTCTATCAATGAGCAGTTCTTC. Amino acids: CSARVVAGTISINEQFF. V and J are TRBV20-1 and TRBJ2-1; a weak D match, TRBD1 (6 bases). CDR3 length: 17 residues. V was trimmed by 3 bases and J by 6 bases, leaving 24 bases between them. Germline V gene sequence: CDR1 DFQATT, CDR2 SNEGSKA (reference sequence).

This rearrangement joins TRBV5-1 to TRBJ2-1, with 10 bases that match TRBD2. The CDR3 totals 17 residues. Looked up from germline, CDR1 is SGHRS and CDR2 is YFSETQ. J lost 1 base, V lost 2 bases, and 6 bases had no gene match. CDR3 protein: CASSLTSGAPSYNEQFF. CDR3 sequence (DNA): TGCGCCAGCAGCTTAACTAGCGGGGCTCCTTCCTACAATGAGCAGTTCTTC.

A word on this clonotype: Its ends do not fully match the called genes, so a read error is possible. The chain has TRBV7-9 and TRBJ2-5, with 8 bases that match TRBD1. Looked up from germline, CDR1 is SEHNR and CDR2 is FQNEAQ (reference sequence). The CDR3 is made up of 15 amino acids. The CDR3 loop is CVSSPRTGSGETQYF. CDR3 nucleotide sequence: TGTGTCAGCAGCCCGAGGACAGGGAGTGGAGAGACCCAGTACTTC.

This clonotype has a handful of counts. This chain joins TRBV24-1 and TRBJ2-1, with a weak D call TRBD2 (6 bases). The V and J ends lost 2 bases and 7 bases respectively, with 11 bases between them. In germline, CDR1 is KGHDR, CDR2 SFDVKD. This CDR3 has 14 residues. The CDR3 region is CATSDSPGRNEQFF. The CDR3 DNA follows: TGTGCCACCAGTGATTCGCCGGGGAGGAATGAGCAGTTCTTC.